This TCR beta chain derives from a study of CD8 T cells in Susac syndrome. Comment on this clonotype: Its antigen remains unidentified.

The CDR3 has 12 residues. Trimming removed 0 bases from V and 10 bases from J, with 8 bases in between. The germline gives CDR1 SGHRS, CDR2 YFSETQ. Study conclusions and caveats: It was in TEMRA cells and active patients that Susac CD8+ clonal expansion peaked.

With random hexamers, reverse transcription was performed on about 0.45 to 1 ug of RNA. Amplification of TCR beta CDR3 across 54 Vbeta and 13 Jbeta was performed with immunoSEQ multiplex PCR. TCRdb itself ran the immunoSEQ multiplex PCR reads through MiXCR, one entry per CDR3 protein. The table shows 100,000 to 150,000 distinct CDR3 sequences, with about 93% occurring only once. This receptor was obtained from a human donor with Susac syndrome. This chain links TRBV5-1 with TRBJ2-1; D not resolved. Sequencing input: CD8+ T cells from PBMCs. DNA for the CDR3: TGCGCCAGCAGCTTGGGTTTATTGGAGCAGTTCTTC. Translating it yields CASSLGLLEQFF. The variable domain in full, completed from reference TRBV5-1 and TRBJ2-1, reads KAGVTQTPRYLIKTRGQQVTLSCSPISGHRSVSWYQQTPGQGLQFLFEYFSETQRNKGNFPGRFSGRQFSNSRSEMNVSTLELGDSALYLCASSLGLLEQFFGPGTRLTVL.